Included here is one T cell receptor beta chain sequence, with context. No antigen is known for it. Sequencing used immunoSEQ multiplex PCR; TCRdb keeps in-frame clones, though not all of them. The sample yields more than 20,000 clones, 65% to 75% seen once. The sample is drawn from a study of vaccination effects on CD4 cells after COVID-19. Study results and caveats: Most post-vaccine spike-reactive clones in convalescents were new, not infection-derived.

Within the ViraFEST assay, antigen-specific CD4+ T cells underwent expansion with viral peptide pools prior to sequencing. On day 10 of culture, CD4+ T cells were separated out. From March to December 2020, the person had a SARS-CoV-2 infection that was confirmed by PCR. The sequencing used CD4+ T cells from PBMCs cultured with SARS-CoV-2 spike peptides, collected before COVID-19 vaccination. The receptor's source is a human donor who had a prior SARS-CoV-2 infection.

CDR3 protein: CASSVVGGGNGYTF. In nucleotides, the CDR3 is TGTGCCAGCAGCGTAGTTGGGGGGGGGAATGGCTACACCTTC. The V and J genes are TRBV9 and TRBJ1-2; a weak D match, TRBD1 (5 bases). V lost 0 bases and J 6 bases, leaving 12 bases between the germline ends. The V gene's germline CDR1 is SGDLS and CDR2 YYNGEE. CDR3 length: 14 residues.